Shown below are 9 T cell receptor beta chains from a single sample sequenced in a study of T-cell reconstitution after alpha-beta-depleted transplantation in children. Unique molecular identifiers were incorporated during preparation of the TCRbeta library. Each CDR3 protein is one row after TCRdb ran MiXCR on the PCR reads. The sample includes fewer than 20,000 distinct CDR3 sequences, 4.5% to 5.5% of them seen just once. The sequencing used PBMCs, collected before TCRalphabeta/CD19-depleted stem cell transplant. The receptor set was obtained from a boy younger than 18 with acute lymphoblastic leukemia, due to receive a stem cell transplant.

This clonotype showed up many times. V and J are TRBV7-9 and TRBJ1-1; the D is unclear. V was pared by 4 bases and J by 0 bases, with 9 bases between. The CDR3 is 14 residues long. In germline, CDR1 is SEHNR, CDR2 FQNEAQ (reference sequence). The CDR3 bases are TGTGCCAGCAGCTCTCCAGTTATGAACACTGAAGCTTTCTTT. Its translation: CASSSPVMNTEAFF.

This clonotype was seen many times. CDR3 sequence: CASSLTSGGGNEQFF. For the CDR3, the DNA is TGTGCCAGCAGTTTGACTAGCGGGGGGGGTAATGAGCAGTTCTTC. The rearrangement links TRBV6-2 or TRBV6-3 to TRBJ2-1; TRBD2 matches at 14 bases. Germline assignment: CDR1 MNHEY and CDR2 SVGEGT. Unmatched junction bases numbered 3, after V lost 4 bases and J lost 7 bases. CDR3 length: 15 residues.

In its sample, this clonotype was seen many times. The chain combines TRBV7-6 with TRBJ2-1, with D possibly matching TRBD2 (6 bases). V dropped 7 bases and J dropped 5 bases, with 18 bases sitting between them. Per the germline V gene, CDR1 is SGHVS and CDR2 is FNYEAQ. The CDR3 covers 15 residues. The CDR3 DNA reads as TGTGCCAGCACCTCCGGGGTTTGGGAGGACAATGAGCAGTTCTTC. As protein: CASTSGVWEDNEQFF.

This clonotype was seen ten or more times. The V and J genes are TRBV7-9 and TRBJ1-3; TRBD1 matches at 8 bases. Germline V gene lookup returns CDR1 SEHNR and CDR2 FQNEAQ (reference sequence). The CDR3 runs 15 residues. With 6 bases clipped from V and 1 base from J, the junction kept 5 bases outside the gene matches. The CDR3 region is CASRTDRGSGNTIYF. As DNA, the CDR3 is TGTGCCAGCAGGACCGACAGGGGATCTGGAAACACCATATATTTT.

This clonotype is categorized as medium-sized. The gene calls are TRBV7-2 and TRBJ2-3, with 10 nucleotides matching TRBD1. The CDR3 sequence is 16 residues long. With 4 bases clipped from V and 6 bases from J, the junction kept 10 bases outside the gene matches. Germline lookup yields CDR1 SGHTA and CDR2 FQGNSA. Here the CDR3 DNA reads TGTGCCAGCAGCTCATCATCCCGACAGGGGGCTGATACGCAGTATTTT. Its protein is CASSSSSRQGADTQYF.

This clonotype has a count of ten or more. The chain combines TRBV20-1 with TRBJ2-3, with 7 positions matching TRBD2. Germline lookup yields CDR1 DFQATT and CDR2 SNEGSKA (reference sequence). The CDR3 has 13 residues. Germline trimming cut 3 bases from V and 4 bases from J; bases unmatched to any gene: 4. Written as DNA, the CDR3 is TGCAGTGCTAGTAGAACTAGCGCAGATACGCAGTATTTT. Translated, it gives CSASRTSADTQYF.

This clonotype was counted many times. This chain joins TRBV14 and TRBJ2-3; D may be TRBD1 or TRBD2 (5 bases each). Trimming cost V 4 bases and J 5 bases, with 16 bases left between them. Germline CDR1 and CDR2: SGHDN and FVKESK. The CDR3 contains 15 residues. The CDR3 loop reads CASSRGGGGRDTQYF. Written as DNA, the CDR3 is TGTGCCAGCAGCCGGGGCGGAGGAGGTAGAGATACGCAGTATTTT.

This clonotype has at least ten counts. In DNA, the CDR3 is TGTGCCACCAGCAGAAGGTTTAAATTCTTCCACGAGCAGTACTTC. Translating it yields CATSRRFKFFHEQYF. The chain couples TRBV15 to TRBJ2-7, with no clear D. V lost 2 bases and J lost 5, with 16 bases in between. Germline V gene sequence: CDR1 LNHNV, CDR2 YYDKDF (reference sequence). The CDR3 consists of 15 residues.

This clonotype was observed many times. The chain joins TRBV5-4 to TRBJ2-7, with D perhaps given as TRBD1 or TRBD2 (5 bases each). The CDR3 spans 14 residues. V shed 4 bases and J shed 0 bases, with 11 bases lying between them. The germline V gene encodes CDR1 SGHNT and CDR2 YYREEE (reference sequence). The CDR3 DNA reads TGTGCCAGCAGCGCCCGGGACGGCTCCTACGAGCAGTACTTC. This codes for CASSARDGSYEQYF.